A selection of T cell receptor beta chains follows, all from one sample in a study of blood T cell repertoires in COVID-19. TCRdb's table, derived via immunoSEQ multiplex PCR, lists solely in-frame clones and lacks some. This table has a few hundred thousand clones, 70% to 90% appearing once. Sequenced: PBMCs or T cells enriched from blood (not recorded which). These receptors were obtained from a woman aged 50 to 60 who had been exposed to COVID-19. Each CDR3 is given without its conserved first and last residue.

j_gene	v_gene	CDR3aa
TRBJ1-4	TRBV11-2	ASSLEGRGELF
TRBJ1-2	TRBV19	ASSPTGIWGYT
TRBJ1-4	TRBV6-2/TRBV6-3	ASSSAGYEKLF
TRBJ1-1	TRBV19	ASKGDRVTGTEAF
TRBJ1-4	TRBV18	ASSPRTGYNEKLF
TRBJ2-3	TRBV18	ASSPPGLAMDTQY
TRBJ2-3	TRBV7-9	ASSPNGAPTDTQY
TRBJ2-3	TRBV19	ASSFIAGASTDTQY
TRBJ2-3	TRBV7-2	ASNRAGGVADTQY
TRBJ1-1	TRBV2	ASSWEGPYEAF
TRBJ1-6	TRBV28	ASSFPGYGSPLH
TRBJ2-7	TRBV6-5	ASSYRGTGGTYEQY
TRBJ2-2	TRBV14	ASSVQGWTGELF
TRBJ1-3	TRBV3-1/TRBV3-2	ASSHKHSGNTIY
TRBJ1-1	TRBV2	ASSGPGQAGTEAF
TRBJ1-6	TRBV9	ASSVGPFSAGQENSPLH